A selection of T cell receptor beta chains follows, all from one sample in a study of cytomegalovirus exposure and HLA in healthy donors. The protocol was immunoSEQ multiplex PCR, while the TCRdb copy is restricted to in-frame clones and leaves out a portion. The sample carries some 170,000 clones, around 80% recorded once. The sequencing sample was made of PBMCs. All receptors come from a man aged 25-45 years in good health and CMV-seronegative. Each CDR3 is given with its conserved first and last residue. D genes are given only for firm matches.

TRBD2	TRBV6-5	CAAAQGGAAQETQYF
-	TRBV7-3	CASSFLAVSTDTQYF
TRBD1	TRBV9	CASSVGQGAGGANVLTF
TRBD1	TRBV15	CATSRDSRGLENEQYF
-	TRBV20-1	CSGDEDTEAFF
-	TRBV13	CASSQTVPEGSNQPQHF
-	TRBV13	CASSLGSFYYGYTF
-	TRBV7-2	CASSLNGRGLMEPQHF
-	TRBV9	CASSGGSINSPLHF
-	TRBV6-5	CASSYSLVEPQHF
-	TRBV6-4	CASSAETDQPQHF
-	TRBV6-6	CASSSSQAAYNEQFF
-	TRBV9	CASSVGLLGNTIYF
TRBD1	TRBV6-6	CASSGTGGSYGEQYF
TRBD2	TRBV25-1	CASSLAGPSTDTQYF
TRBD1	TRBV6-1	CASSEGDSSYEQYF
TRBD1	TRBV6-5	CASGRDRTYEQYF
-	TRBV6-4	CASSVGPGDYYGYTF
TRBD1	TRBV9	CASTPGTGRIYEQYF
TRBD2	TRBV27	CASSFPGLAGEEYEQYF
TRBD1	TRBV10-1	CASRGQSTVGTQYF
-	TRBV6-1	CASSALVGGTGELFF